The 21 T cell receptor beta chains in this list originate from one sample, sequenced in a study of T cell changes during pregnancy in multiple sclerosis. TCRdb keeps only in-frame clones here, not all; method: immunoSEQ multiplex PCR. Seen here are about 50,000 clones, more than 85% observed once, and the top ten hold 0.35% to 0.5%. The specimen was CD4+ T cells from peripheral blood mononuclear cells, collected after pregnancy. Every receptor here comes from a female donor with multiple sclerosis, enrolled in a pregnancy study.

J is TRBJ2-7 and V is TRBV10-2; 9 nucleotides align to TRBD2. The junction had 8 bases not matched to a gene; V was cut back by 6 bases and J by 2 bases. The CDR3 spans 15 residues. CDR1 is WSHSY, CDR2 SAAADI, per germline. Written as DNA, the CDR3 is TGCGCCAGCAGCGCCTTAGCGGGAGCGACCTACGAGCAGTACTTC. Its translation: CASSALAGATYEQYF.

In DNA, the CDR3 is TGCGCCAGCAGCTTGGTCCAGGGAATCTCTGGAAACACCATATATTTT. It specifies CASSLVQGISGNTIYF. J is TRBJ1-3 and V is TRBV5-1, with a weak D call TRBD1 (5 bases). Germline lookup yields CDR1 SGHRS and CDR2 YFSETQ. CDR3 length: 16 amino acids. Trimming took off 0 bases at V and 0 bases at J, with 10 bases between the two ends.

Concerning this clone itself: This sample also contains other DNA sequences that code for the same CDR3. This chain links TRBV11-2 with TRBJ1-1, with 7 bases that match TRBD1. The J segment lost 5 bases and the V segment lost 1 base, leaving 4 bases of the junction unmatched. The CDR3 is 14 amino acids. In germline, CDR1 is SGHAT, CDR2 FQNNGV. CDR3 protein: CASSLGQGVTEAFF. In DNA, the CDR3 is TGTGCCAGCAGCTTAGGGCAGGGGGTAACTGAAGCTTTCTTT.

The chain combines TRBV27 with TRBJ2-1, with D tentatively TRBD2 (7 bases). Trimming cost V 2 bases and J 2 bases, with 16 bases left between them. The CDR3 loop spans 17 amino acids. CDR1 is MNHEY, CDR2 SMNVEV, per germline (reference sequence). The CDR3 DNA is TGTGCCAGCAGTTTAAGGGGGGGGAGGGGTCCCTACAATGAGCAGTTCTTC. Residues: CASSLRGGRGPYNEQFF.

The V and J genes are TRBV5-5 and TRBJ1-4, with D possibly being TRBD1 (6 bases). V gave up 5 bases and J gave up 6 bases, with 17 bases separating them. The V gene's germline CDR1 is SGHKS and CDR2 YYEKEE (reference sequence). The CDR3 spans 15 residues. The CDR3 DNA sequence: TGTGCCAGCAGTCGAGCTGGGGGCTGGGATGAAAAACTGTTTTTT. Its protein product is CASSRAGGWDEKLFF.

The rearrangement uses TRBV30 and TRBJ1-1; 9 bases agree with TRBD1. V trimming: 3 bases; J trimming: 0 bases; junction bases outside the gene matches: 11. This CDR3 comprises 17 residues. Germline V gene data show CDR1 as GTSNPN and CDR2 as SVGIG (reference sequence). The CDR3 is CAWRPLPGTGLNTEAFF. The CDR3 DNA reads as TGTGCCTGGAGACCTCTGCCCGGGACAGGGCTGAACACTGAAGCTTTCTTT.

The chain uses TRBV11-2 and TRBJ2-1; 14 bases agree with TRBD2. The V segment lost 3 bases and the J segment 8 bases; nucleotides outside the gene matches: 9. The germline V gene encodes CDR1 SGHAT and CDR2 FQNNGV. This CDR3 is built from 17 residues. CDR3 protein: CASSLLGTSGRGHEQFF. The CDR3 DNA sequence: TGTGCCAGCAGCTTGCTCGGGACTAGCGGGAGAGGTCATGAGCAGTTCTTC.

The chain joins TRBV9 to TRBJ2-3, with D maybe TRBD1 (6 bases). Germline lookup yields CDR1 SGDLS and CDR2 YYNGEE. There are 15 residues in the CDR3. Trimming took 0 bases from V and 2 from J, leaving 10 bases between them. The CDR3 loop is CASSVAGDTTDTQYF. The CDR3 DNA is TGTGCCAGCAGCGTAGCAGGGGACACCACAGATACGCAGTATTTT.

This chain connects TRBV7-8 to TRBJ1-5; 7 bases are a match to TRBD1. The CDR3 runs to 15 residues. V dropped 5 bases and J dropped 0; count of bases not matched to a gene: 4. Per germline, CDR1 SGHVS and CDR2 FQNEAQ. CDR3 region: CASSPDRHSNQPQHF. In DNA form, the CDR3 reads TGTGCCAGCAGCCCGGACAGGCATAGCAATCAGCCCCAGCATTTT.

The rearrangement uses TRBV19 and TRBJ2-3, with D perhaps TRBD2 (6 bases). Germline V gene data show CDR1 as LNHDA and CDR2 as SQIVND (reference sequence). The CDR3 consists of 16 residues. V was trimmed by 3 bases and J by 2 bases, leaving 15 bases between them. The DNA of the CDR3 is TGTGCCAGTAGTATTCTCCGGGACTCTCACACAGATACGCAGTATTTT. This encodes CASSILRDSHTDTQYF.

V gene TRBV14 combines with J gene TRBJ2-1; 7 nucleotides align to TRBD1. Germline V gene data show CDR1 as SGHDN and CDR2 as FVKESK. V shed 4 bases and J 0 bases; nucleotides not matched to a gene: 3. This CDR3 is built from 15 residues. In DNA, the CDR3 is TGTGCCAGCAGCCGGAGGACAGGCTCCTACAATGAGCAGTTCTTC. It codes for CASSRRTGSYNEQFF. The full variable domain, in which reference TRBV14 and TRBJ2-1 provide the parts outside the CDR3, is EAGVTQFPSHSVIEKGQTVTLRCDPISGHDNLYWYRRVMGKEIKFLLHFVKESKQDESGMPNNRFLAERTGGTYSTLKVQPAELEDSGVYFCASSRRTGSYNEQFFGPGTRLTVL.

The sample holds a few counts of this clone. This chain joins TRBV30 and TRBJ2-1; 8 bases are a match to TRBD2. CDR3 length equals 14 residues. CDR1 is GTSNPN, CDR2 SVGIG, per germline (reference sequence). V shed 2 bases and J 7 bases; nucleotides not matched to a gene: 7. The CDR3 sequence is CAWSRGTRVNEQFF. The CDR3 DNA follows: TGTGCCTGGAGTCGCGGGACTAGAGTTAATGAGCAGTTCTTC.

This chain links TRBV5-1 with TRBJ2-2, with D possibly TRBD2 on 6 matching bases. Per the germline V gene, CDR1 is SGHRS and CDR2 is YFSETQ. Between the trimmed V and J ends, which lost 4 bases and 0 bases, there was a span of 28 bases. This CDR3 has 21 amino acids. Written as DNA, the CDR3 is TGCGCCAGCAGCGTTACTAAGACTAGTGCCCCTGCCCGAACGAACACCGGGGAGCTGTTTTTT. Protein product: CASSVTKTSAPARTNTGELFF.

This chain joins TRBV7-2 and TRBJ2-2, with 7 positions matching TRBD1. Germline V lookup: CDR1 SGHTA, CDR2 FQGNSA. The CDR3 sequence is 15 residues long. Unmatched junction bases numbered 8, after V lost 4 bases and J lost 6 bases. The CDR3 DNA sequence: TGTGCCAGCAGCTCACGACAGGGCAGGTCCGGGGAGCTGTTTTTT. The encoded protein is CASSSRQGRSGELFF.

DNA of the CDR3: TGTGCCAGAAGCAAAGACAGGGGTGGGACTGAAGCTTTCTTT. Protein: CARSKDRGGTEAFF. This chain uses TRBV5-3 with TRBJ1-1; 8 bases fit TRBD1. TRBV5-3 is labeled an ORF, and its function is uncertain. With 4 bases clipped from V and 5 bases from J, the junction kept 7 bases outside the gene matches. The CDR3 length is 14 residues.

The chain is built from TRBV5-4 and TRBJ2-3; D is perhaps TRBD2 (6 bases). Germline V gene lookup returns CDR1 SGHNT and CDR2 YYREEE (reference sequence). The V and J ends lost 3 bases and 0 bases respectively, with 20 bases between them. This CDR3 spans 18 amino acids. The CDR3 loop reads CASSSTRGASDSTDTQYF. The CDR3 DNA reads TGTGCCAGCAGCTCCACCCGGGGCGCTAGCGACAGCACAGATACGCAGTATTTT.

The genes are TRBV10-3 and TRBJ2-5, with TRBD2 identical over 7 bases. This CDR3 comprises 16 residues. The V segment lost 0 bases and the J segment 1 base; nucleotides outside the gene matches: 5. Germline CDR1 reads ENHRY; CDR2 reads SYGVKD. The CDR3 protein is CAISESGSGIQETQYF. CDR3 coding DNA: TGTGCCATCAGTGAGTCGGGGAGCGGGATCCAAGAGACCCAGTACTTC.

The chain couples TRBV7-2 to TRBJ2-2; no reliable D call. Trimming removed 1 base from V and 0 bases from J, with 9 bases in between. There are 16 residues in the CDR3. Per germline, CDR1 SGHTA and CDR2 FQGNSA. The CDR3 loop reads CASSLGAPANTGELFF. The CDR3 nucleotides read TGTGCCAGCAGCTTAGGGGCTCCGGCGAACACCGGGGAGCTGTTTTTT.

V usage is TRBV30 and J usage is TRBJ1-4, with no clear D. The CDR3 loop spans 13 amino acids. Germline loops: CDR1 GTSNPN, CDR2 SVGIG (reference sequence). V was clipped by 5 bases and J by 5 bases, with 12 bases between them. The CDR3 reads CAWASVSNEKLFF. CDR3 sequence (DNA): TGTGCCTGGGCATCAGTTTCAAATGAAAAACTGTTTTTT.

This clone was picked up one time. The chain recombines TRBV4-2 with TRBJ1-4; the match to TRBD1 covers 7 bases. V was pared by 1 base and J by 8 bases, with 10 bases of the junction left unmatched. The CDR3 is 16 amino acids. CDR1 and CDR2 (germline): LGHNA, YNFKEQ. CDR3 DNA sequence: TGTGCCAGCAGCCAAGCGGTCAGGGACAGTGGAGAAAAACTGTTTTTT. Translating it yields CASSQAVRDSGEKLFF.

The V call is TRBV6-6, the J call TRBJ2-7; 8 nucleotides align to TRBD2. The CDR3 has 13 residues. Trimming at V came to 6 bases and at J to 2 bases, leaving 3 bases not matched to a gene. Germline V lookup: CDR1 MNHNY, CDR2 SVGAGI (reference sequence). The CDR3 sequence is CASSRGGAYEQYF. CDR3 nucleotide sequence: TGTGCCAGCAGCCGGGGGGGAGCCTACGAGCAGTACTTC.